Below are 14 T cell receptor beta chains sequenced from a single sample in a study of blood T cell repertoires in COVID-19. TCRdb's table, derived via immunoSEQ multiplex PCR, lists solely in-frame clones and lacks some. The sample yields just under 50,000 clones, roughly 85% seen once. Sequenced sample: peripheral blood. The receptors shown here come from a man in his 70s with acute or convalescent COVID-19.

This sequence joins TRBV6-2 or TRBV6-3 and TRBJ1-2; D is undetermined. Germline values: CDR1 MNHEY, CDR2 SVGEGT. With 3 bases removed from V and 5 bases from J, the gap between germline ends came to 10 bases. The CDR3 is made up of 13 amino acids. The CDR3 DNA follows: TGTGCCAGCAGTTATGGGAGTCGATATGGCTACACCTTC. This encodes CASSYGSRYGYTF.

This chain links TRBV6-5 with TRBJ1-3; D not resolved. V lost 5 bases and J lost 5, with 10 bases in between. Germline lookup yields CDR1 MNHEY and CDR2 SVGAGI. The length of the CDR3 is 13 residues. The CDR3 coding sequence is TGTGCCAGCAGTAACACAGAAAGAAACACCATATATTTT. Amino acid sequence: CASSNTERNTIYF.

In its sample, this clone ranks as medium-sized. V gene TRBV7-9 combines with J gene TRBJ2-1; D gene unclear. The CDR3 consists of 12 residues. Germline V lookup: CDR1 SEHNR, CDR2 FQNEAQ (reference sequence). Trimming shortened V by 5 bases and J by 4 bases, and 6 bases separated the two germline ends. This CDR3 is CASSKSYNEQFF. For the CDR3, the DNA is TGTGCCAGCAGCAAATCATACAATGAGCAGTTCTTC.

In nucleotides, the CDR3 is TGTGCCAGTAGTATAGGAGCCAGTCGGGGCGAGCAGTACTTC. Translation gives CASSIGASRGEQYF. The V and J genes are TRBV19 and TRBJ2-7, with D possibly TRBD2 on 5 matching bases. Germline CDR1 reads LNHDA; CDR2 reads SQIVND (reference sequence). V lost 1 base, J lost 6 bases, and 13 bases lay in between. The CDR3 contains 14 residues.

The chain couples TRBV3-1 (or the pseudogene TRBV3-2) to TRBJ1-6; no clear D. CDR1 LGHDT and CDR2 YNNKEL come from the germline V gene (reference sequence). The CDR3 has 15 residues. Trimming pared 0 bases from V and 7 bases from J, leaving 10 bases between. CDR3 residues: CASSQEGSVNSPLHF. In DNA, the CDR3 is TGTGCCAGCAGCCAAGAAGGGAGTGTCAATTCACCCCTCCACTTT.

The chain recombines TRBV7-9 with TRBJ2-7, with 8 positions matching TRBD2. This CDR3 is built from 13 residues. With V trimmed by 5 bases and J by 3 bases, 3 bases remained unmatched. Germline assignment: CDR1 SEHNR and CDR2 FQNEAQ (reference sequence). Here the CDR3 reads CASSGTRFYEQYF. In DNA form, the CDR3 reads TGTGCCAGCAGCGGGACTAGATTCTACGAGCAGTACTTC.

V usage is TRBV30 and J usage is TRBJ2-1, with 9 bases that match TRBD2. V dropped 8 bases and J dropped 15; count of bases not matched to a gene: 11. This CDR3 has 11 amino acids. Germline V CDR1 and CDR2: GTSNPN, SVGIG (reference sequence). The CDR3 coding sequence is TGTGCCGGGCGGGGCGGGGGGGGGTGGTTCTTC. Its translation is CAGRGGGGWFF. Full variable domain (remainder filled in from reference TRBV30 and TRBJ2-1): SQTIHQWPATLVQPVGSPLSLECTVEGTSNPNLYWYRQAAGRGLQLLFYSVGIGQISSEVPQNLSASRPQDRQFILSSKKLLLSDSGFYLCAGRGGGGWFFGPGTRLTVL.

The rearrangement links TRBV7-2 to TRBJ2-5, with TRBD1 matching 8 bases. Germline CDR1 is SGHTA and CDR2 is FQGNSA. The CDR3 length is 16 residues. V trimming: 5 bases; J trimming: 5 bases; junction bases outside the gene matches: 13. The CDR3 DNA reads TGTGCCAGCAGCGTCCTCGGCCAGGGGGCGGCGGAGACCCAGTACTTC. Amino acid sequence: CASSVLGQGAAETQYF.

V usage is TRBV6-1 and J usage is TRBJ1-2; no clear D gene. The CDR3 sequence is 13 residues long. V shed 3 bases and J shed 2 bases, with 7 bases lying between them. CDR1 is MNHNS, CDR2 SASEGT, per germline. The CDR3 spells CASSEGDNYGYTF. CDR3 DNA sequence: TGTGCCAGCAGTGAGGGAGACAACTATGGCTACACCTTC.

The V and J genes are TRBV20-1 and TRBJ1-2, with 7 bases lining up with TRBD1. V gave up 3 bases and J gave up 4 bases; unmatched junction bases: 5. The CDR3 sequence is 13 residues long. Germline V lookup: CDR1 DFQATT, CDR2 SNEGSKA (reference sequence). CDR3 sequence reads: CSASQGEVYGYTF. As DNA, the CDR3 is TGCAGTGCTAGTCAGGGGGAGGTCTATGGCTACACCTTC.

This chain joins TRBV12-3 or TRBV12-4 and TRBJ2-1; D remains ambiguous. The V end lost 6 bases, the J end lost 8 bases, and 8 bases lay between the germline ends. The CDR3 spans 11 residues. The CDR3 loop reads CASRMVDEQFF. For the CDR3, the DNA is TGTGCCAGCAGGATGGTAGATGAGCAGTTCTTC.

CDR3 DNA sequence: TGTGCCAGCAGTGAAAATGCGGGGGAAACCTATGGCTACACCTTC. Its translation is CASSENAGETYGYTF. This rearrangement joins TRBV6-4 to TRBJ1-2, with D possibly matching TRBD1 (5 bases). Trimming cost V 3 bases and J 4 bases, with 15 bases left between them. The CDR3 runs 15 residues. Germline V gene lookup returns CDR1 MRHNA and CDR2 SNTAGT.

CDR3 residues: CASSHDRASEQYF. The CDR3 DNA sequence: TGTGCCAGCAGCCATGACAGGGCAAGCGAGCAGTACTTC. The chain couples TRBV11-3 to TRBJ2-7, with 7 bases aligning to TRBD1. Germline CDR1 SGHNT, CDR2 YENEEA. V gave up 5 bases and J gave up 6 bases; unmatched junction bases: 7. CDR3 length equals 13 residues.

The chain recombines TRBV2 with TRBJ1-6; D remains unclear. Per germline, CDR1 SNHLY and CDR2 FYNNEI. The CDR3 is 14 residues long. Between the trimmed V and J ends, which lost 6 bases and 7 bases, there was a span of 13 bases. This CDR3 reads CASRVAAPNSPLHF. CDR3 sequence (DNA): TGTGCCAGCAGGGTCGCGGCCCCGAATTCACCCCTCCACTTT. Filled out from reference TRBV2 and TRBJ1-6, the complete variable domain reads EPEVTQTPSHQVTQMGQEVILRCVPISNHLYFYWYRQILGQKVEFLVSFYNNEISEKSEIFDDQFSVERPDGSNFTLKIRSTKLEDSAMYFCASRVAAPNSPLHFGNGTRLTVT.